Listed below are T cell receptor beta chains from one sample, sequenced in a study of regulatory T cells in long-lasting Graves disease. MiXCR, applied by TCRdb to the multiplex PCR reads, yields one record per CDR3 protein. The table includes roughly 420,000 distinct CDR3 sequences, about a sixth detected once. The same data also contributed to another study, on T cells in Graves' hyperthyroidism and ophthalmopathy.

Sequenced material: peripheral blood mononuclear cells (PBMCs), taken at new diagnosis, from a patient treated with antithyroid drugs. These receptors came from a woman in her twenties or thirties with Graves disease. CDR3s include the opening cysteine and the closing phenylalanine or tryptophan. The D gene is left open where the match is weak. Clone size is stated in some rows and not others, as once, few, many or a class when expanded.

>few|TRBJ2-7|TRBD2|TRBV25-1
TGTGCCACCGATGGGTGGGGGGGGGAGGGAGAGCAGTACTTC
CATDGWGGEGEQYF
>few|TRBJ2-1|.|TRBV6-1
TGTGCCAGCAGTAGTACCTTGTACAATGAGCAGTTCTTC
CASSSTLYNEQFF
>many|TRBJ2-6|.|TRBV6-2/TRBV6-3
TGTGCCAGCAGTACCCGACAGGCTGGGGCCAACGTCCTGACTTTC
CASSTRQAGANVLTF
>many|TRBJ1-3|.|TRBV12-3/TRBV12-4
TGTGCCAGCACCCTAGGTCTGGACATGAGCTCTGGAAACACCATATATTTT
CASTLGLDMSSGNTIYF
>many|TRBJ1-2|.|TRBV6-1
TGTGCCAGCACCCCGTCTCCTGGGGTTTCAAATCCCTATGGCTACACCTTC
CASTPSPGVSNPYGYTF
>many|TRBJ2-7|TRBD1|TRBV28
TGTGCCAGCAGTTTAATCAGGGGGAGCTCCTACGAGCAGTACTTC
CASSLIRGSSYEQYF
>many|TRBJ1-1|.|TRBV28
TGTGCCAGCAGTTTAGAGGGGGGTATCACTGAAGCTTTCTTT
CASSLEGGITEAFF
>many|TRBJ2-1|TRBD2|TRBV27
TGTGCCAGCGTAGCCCAACTAGCGGGAGTAGGAAATGAGCAGTTCTTC
CASVAQLAGVGNEQFF
>.|TRBJ1-1|.|TRBV7-7
TGTGCTAGCAGCCCCTGGACGGAGAACACTGAAGCTTTCTTT
CASSPWTENTEAFF
>.|TRBJ2-2|TRBD2|TRBV10-1
TGCGCCAGCAGCAGACTAGCGGGCAATATTAACACCGGGGAGCTGTTTTTT
CASSRLAGNINTGELFF
>few|TRBJ2-4|.|TRBV12-3/TRBV12-4
TGTGCCAGCACCCTCCAGCAACGGGACATTCAGTACTTC
CASTLQQRDIQYF
>many|TRBJ2-1|.|TRBV7-9
TGTGCCAGCAGCCCCGCAGGAGGAAGTTCCTACAATGAGCAGTTCTTC
CASSPAGGSSYNEQFF
>.|TRBJ2-5|.|TRBV6-1
TGTGCCAGCACTGCAGCGGGTATGCAAGAGACCCAGTACTTC
CASTAAGMQETQYF
>many|TRBJ2-1|TRBD2|TRBV29-1
TGCAGCGTTCACCAGTCACTAGCGGGAGGTAACAATGAGCAGTTCTTC
CSVHQSLAGGNNEQFF
>many|TRBJ2-1|.|TRBV3-1
TGTGCCAGCAGCCCCCCATTGGGGGTGAAGTTCTTC
CASSPPLGVKFF
>many|TRBJ1-1|.|TRBV5-1
TGCGCCAGCAGCTCCTGGACGGGTGACACTGAAGCTTTCTTT
CASSSWTGDTEAFF
>many|TRBJ2-1|TRBD2|TRBV20-1
TGCAGTGCTAGAGACCCACTAGCGGGGGCCAAAAGCAGCTCCTACAATGAGCAGTTCTTC
CSARDPLAGAKSSSYNEQFF
>many|TRBJ2-1|.|TRBV20-1
TGCAGTGCTCGGGATCTAGCGCTCCTCGGGGAGCAGTTCTTC
CSARDLALLGEQFF
>many|TRBJ1-2|.|TRBV18
TGTGCCAGCTCACCGTCTGGGATTGGCGGCTACACCTTC
CASSPSGIGGYTF
>many|TRBJ2-1|.|TRBV27
TGTGCCACCAACACCCCTTTGGGGCAGTTCTTC
CATNTPLGQFF
>.|TRBJ2-3|.|TRBV27
TGTGCCAGCAGTTTATCGCGAGCGGCTAGCACAGATACGCAGTATTTT
CASSLSRAASTDTQYF
>few|TRBJ1-2|TRBD1|TRBV19
TGTGCCAGTAGTTCCCGGACAGGTTTCTTTGGCTACACCTTC
CASSSRTGFFGYTF
>.|TRBJ1-5|TRBD1|TRBV6-9
TGTGCCAGCAGTTATTGGACAGGGGATCAGCCCCAGCATTTT
CASSYWTGDQPQHF
>.|TRBJ2-3|TRBD2|TRBV11-2
TGTGCCAGCATGAGCGGGAGGGCCGGTACGCAGTATTTT
CASMSGRAGTQYF
>many|TRBJ2-7|.|TRBV9
TGTGCCAGCAGCGGTACCGCGGACGGATCCTACGAGCAGTACTTC
CASSGTADGSYEQYF
>.|TRBJ2-7|.|TRBV4-2
TGTGCCAGCAGCCAAGATACGGGGTGGGAGCAGTACTTC
CASSQDTGWEQYF
>many|TRBJ1-1|.|TRBV6-1
TGTGCCAGCAGTGTCCGGTTTAACACTGAAGCTTTCTTT
CASSVRFNTEAFF
>many|TRBJ2-2|.|TRBV4-2
TGTGCCAGCAGCCAGGGGGGCGTCGGGGAGCTGTTTTTT
CASSQGGVGELFF
>few|TRBJ1-6|.|TRBV4-3
TGCGCCAGCAGCCAAGATCCGTCCACAGGGTTGGACTCACCCCTCCACTTT
CASSQDPSTGLDSPLHF
>many|TRBJ2-5|.|TRBV20-1
TGCAGTGCTAGACACAGGGTCGGGGAGACCCAGTACTTC
CSARHRVGETQYF
>.|TRBJ1-6|.|TRBV4-3
TGCGCCAGCAGCGCCGGGATAGGCAATTCTTCCCCCCACTTT
CASSAGIGNSSPHF
>many|TRBJ2-1|.|TRBV11-2
TGTGCCAGCAGCTTAATCGGGAGTACGAATGAGCAGTTCTTC
CASSLIGSTNEQFF
>many|TRBJ2-1|TRBD2|TRBV7-3
TGTGCCAGCAGCTTAAGGCCCTCTCGGCTAGCGGATTTCTCCTACAATGAGCAGTTCTTC
CASSLRPSRLADFSYNEQFF
>many|TRBJ1-2|.|TRBV28
TGTGCCAGCAGTTCCCCAGGGCAGAGTAACTATGGCTACACCTTC
CASSSPGQSNYGYTF
>.|TRBJ1-5|TRBD1|TRBV28
TGTGCCAGCAGTCTGGACAGGGCTAACAATCAGCCCCAGCATTTT
CASSLDRANNQPQHF
>few|TRBJ2-7|.|TRBV6-6
TGTGCCAGCAGTTACTCGGGCAGGGGCTGGAGCTCCTACGAGCAGTACTTC
CASSYSGRGWSSYEQYF
>once|TRBJ1-2|TRBD1|TRBV7-9
TGTGCCAGCAGCCGTCCAGGGGGCGCGGACTATGGCTACACCTTC
CASSRPGGADYGYTF
>few|TRBJ1-2|.|TRBV27
TGTGCCAGCAGTTTATCGATGGGGGTAGGGGGTAACTATGGCTACACCTTC
CASSLSMGVGGNYGYTF
>many|TRBJ2-5|TRBD2|TRBV20-1
TGCAGTGCTACCCGGACTAGTTTGTTTCAAGAGACCCAGTACTTC
CSATRTSLFQETQYF
>many|TRBJ2-7|TRBD2|TRBV28
TGTGCCAGCCGCGGGAGCTCCTACGAGCAGTACTTC
CASRGSSYEQYF
>many|TRBJ2-7|.|TRBV29-1
TGCAGCGTTGCGAACAGGACCTACGAGCAGTACTTC
CSVANRTYEQYF
>many|TRBJ2-7|TRBD1|TRBV28
TGTGCCAGCAGTTTTCGACAGGGGTACTACGAGCAGTACTTC
CASSFRQGYYEQYF
>few|TRBJ2-7|.|TRBV6-1
TGTGCCAGCATCAAGGACGACTCGTACTACGAGCAGTACTTC
CASIKDDSYYEQYF
>few|TRBJ2-1|.|TRBV7-2
TGTGCCAGCAGCTGGCCTTGGAGGACGGCCTACAATGAGCAGTTCTTC
CASSWPWRTAYNEQFF
>.|TRBJ2-1|TRBD2|TRBV20-1
TGCAGTGCTAGAGTCCCCCCTCGGGTTTCGGGACTAGCGGGAGTCGGGCAGTTCTTC
CSARVPPRVSGLAGVGQFF
>many|TRBJ2-5|TRBD2|TRBV7-9
TGTGCCAGCAGCTTGGGGGGATTCTGGGCGGGAGGCCTCCAAGAGACCCAGTACTTC
CASSLGGFWAGGLQETQYF
>.|TRBJ2-7|.|TRBV20-1
TGCAGTGCCCTCTGGGGGGAGACTTACGAGCAGTACTTC
CSALWGETYEQYF
>many|TRBJ2-3|TRBD1|TRBV20-1
TGCAGTGCCCCGGGACAGGGGGTCCCAGATACGCAGTATTTT
CSAPGQGVPDTQYF
>many|TRBJ2-3|.|TRBV29-1
TGCAGCGTTGAATCAGGGGCAACAGATACGCAGTATTTT
CSVESGATDTQYF
>many|TRBJ2-5|TRBD1|TRBV20-1
TGCAGTGCTAGAAGGGACAGGCAACAAGAGACCCAGTACTTC
CSARRDRQQETQYF
>.|TRBJ1-2|.|TRBV16
TGTGCCAGCAGCCAATTCAACAGGGTACTCGGTGGCTACACCTTC
CASSQFNRVLGGYTF
>many|TRBJ1-2|.|TRBV2
TGTGCCAGCAGTCAATCTCAGGGTCTTCCGGGCCTGGACACCTTC
CASSQSQGLPGLDTF
>many|TRBJ2-1|TRBD2|TRBV6-2/TRBV6-3
TGTGCCAGCAGTCCGGGACTAGCGGGAGGAGCCAATGAGCAGTTCTTC
CASSPGLAGGANEQFF
>.|TRBJ2-1|.|TRBV5-8
TGTGCCAGCAGCTTGGAAGGAGGGAACTCCAATGAGCAGTTCTTC
CASSLEGGNSNEQFF
>.|TRBJ2-4|TRBD2|TRBV29-1
TGCAGCGTTGGGGGGGGACTAGCCAAAAACATTCAGTACTTC
CSVGGGLAKNIQYF
>many|TRBJ2-7|TRBD1|TRBV28
TGTGCCAGCAGTTTAAGCCCCAACAGGGGGCCCAGTCGATTC
CASSLSPNRGPSRF
>many|TRBJ2-2|TRBD1|TRBV3-1
TGTGCCAGCAGCCAGACAGGGAACACCGGGGAGCTATTTTTT
CASSQTGNTGELFF
>many|TRBJ2-1|TRBD2|TRBV27
TGTGCCAGCAGTTTTGGGGGGGAAAAGCAGTTCTTC
CASSFGGEKQFF
>many|TRBJ1-4|TRBD1|TRBV28
TGTGCCTGTACGGGACAGCCAAATGAAAAACTGTTTTTT
CACTGQPNEKLFF